This TCR beta chain emerged from a study of long-term antiretroviral therapy in people with HIV. Assay version v3.0 of immunoSEQ was used, and it was run at survey level. This table comes from immunoSEQ multiplex PCR, and its TCRdb copy is limited to in-frame clones, with some not included. The table has about 23,000 clones, around 81% seen once. Germline V gene sequence: CDR1 MGHRA, CDR2 YSYEKL. The CDR3 has 16 residues. The junction had 8 bases not matched to a gene; V was cut back by 1 base and J by 5 bases. This clone has a single count. Sample: unsorted PBMCs, taken 1.6 years after starting antiretroviral therapy. The TCR was taken from a middle-aged man with HIV. The chain uses TRBV4-1 and TRBJ1-1; 9 bases align to TRBD1. CDR3 DNA sequence: TGCGCCAGCAGCCAAGGGGACAGGGTAGTGTTTACTGAAGCTTTCTTT. It is translated as CASSQGDRVVFTEAFF.